This T cell receptor (beta chain) was sequenced in a study of blood T cell repertoires in COVID-19. Study-level information: Samples came from the United States, Italy and Spain, spanning acute and convalescent COVID-19.

In this sample, this clone turned up a few times. Deletions cut 4 bases from V and 1 base from J, with 11 bases between. The CDR3 loop spans 13 amino acids. The germline gives CDR1 SQVTM, CDR2 ANQGSEA. In the authors' workflow: Reference gene primer amplification in the assay estimated nucleated cell counts. Using immunoSEQ multiplex PCR, the repertoire was profiled, and TCRdb retains in-frame clones only, with some absent. The V and J calls and clone size are taken from that table; D and trimming were inferred from the DNA. The sample lists hundreds of thousands of clones, roughly 81% occurring once.

The V gene is TRBV29-1, the J gene TRBJ2-7, with a weak D call TRBD1 (6 bases). The clonotype was recovered from a woman older than 75 with COVID-19, enrolled during active disease. Sequences were obtained from peripheral blood. The CDR3 loop is CSVATGASYEQYF. In DNA, the CDR3 is TGCAGCGTTGCGACAGGAGCTTCCTACGAGCAGTACTTC.